This T cell receptor (beta chain) was sequenced in a study of human T cells and chemical hapten exposure. This clonotype was seen a few times. The V and J ends lost 5 bases and 6 bases respectively, with 20 bases between them. The germline CDR1 and CDR2 sequences are MNHEY and SVGEGT. There are 16 residues in the CDR3. As originally analysed: The number of TCRs in each sample had a median of around 96,000 and spanned about 20,000 to 700,000. Each CDR3 protein is one row after TCRdb ran MiXCR on the RACE reads. None of the V and J calls come from the authors' own analysis; TCRdb made them. The sample has more than 300,000 distinct CDR3 sequences; around 5.5% are singletons. Sample time point: pre-sensitization, week 0. The treatment is: therapeutic diphenylcyclopropenone sensitization with weekly scalp DPC. In every case, blood was obtained before the patch test was applied. Donors were 18 to 70-year-old alopecia patients suitable for DPC.

Sequenced here: whole blood, sampled in connection with sensitization to the hapten diphenylcyclopropenone (DPC). This sequence was found in a woman aged 50 to 65 with alopecia areata. Some clones in this sample may be carry-over from other donors' samples. The chain has TRBV6-2 or TRBV6-3 and TRBJ2-4; D perhaps matches TRBD2 (6 bases). CDR3 region: CASSPPGIGGLNIQYF. DNA for the CDR3: TGTGCCAGCAGTCCCCCGGGTATCGGGGGTTTAAACATTCAGTACTTC.